Included here is one T cell receptor (beta chain) sequence, with context. Sequencing was performed with immunoSEQ multiplex PCR; in TCRdb, only in-frame clones are kept and a portion is missing. The data show just over 80,000 clones, around 94% seen once. V lost 7 bases and J lost 6, with 16 bases in between. Germline CDR1 MDHEN, CDR2 SYDVKM. This CDR3 has 15 residues. This entry comes from a study of control samples from healthy donors and cancer patients. Sequenced sample: blood. This sequence originates from a woman younger than 35 in good health. The V gene is TRBV28, the J gene TRBJ1-6; maybe TRBD1 (6 bases). CDR3 nucleotide sequence: TGTGCCAGCAACGGAGGGGGGGCAAGTAATTCACCCCTCCACTTT. Translation gives CASNGGGASNSPLHF.